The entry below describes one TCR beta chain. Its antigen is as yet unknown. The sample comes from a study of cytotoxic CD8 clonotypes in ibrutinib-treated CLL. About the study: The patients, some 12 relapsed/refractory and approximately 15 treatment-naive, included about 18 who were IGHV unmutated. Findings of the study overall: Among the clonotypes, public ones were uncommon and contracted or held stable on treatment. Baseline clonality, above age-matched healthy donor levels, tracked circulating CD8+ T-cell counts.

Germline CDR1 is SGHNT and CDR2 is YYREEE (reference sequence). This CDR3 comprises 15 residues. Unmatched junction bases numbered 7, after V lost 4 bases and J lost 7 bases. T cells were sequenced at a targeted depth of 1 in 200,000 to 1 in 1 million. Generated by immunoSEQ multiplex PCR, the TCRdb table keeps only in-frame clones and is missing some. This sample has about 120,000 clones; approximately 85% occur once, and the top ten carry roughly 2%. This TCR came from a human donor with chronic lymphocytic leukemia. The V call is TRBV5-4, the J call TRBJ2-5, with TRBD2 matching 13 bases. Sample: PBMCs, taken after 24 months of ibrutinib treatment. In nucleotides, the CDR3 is TGTGCCAGCAGCCCAGATAGGACTAGCGGGGGGACCCAGTACTTC. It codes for CASSPDRTSGGTQYF.